These 19 T cell receptor beta chains originate from one sample sequenced in a study of OX40 agonist ivuxolimab in advanced cancers. TCRdb keeps only in-frame clones here, not all; method: immunoSEQ multiplex PCR. Among about 72,000 clones listed, 80% to 90% were seen once. The material was CD4+ or CD8+ T cells sorted from blood, obtained in a trial of the OX40 agonist ivuxolimab. The origin of the receptors is an adult with an advanced solid tumor such as melanoma, head and neck, liver or kidney cancer.

CDR3 protein: CASRGLAGGELGDTQYF. The CDR3 bases are TGCGCCAGCAGGGGACTAGCGGGGGGGGAGCTAGGAGATACGCAGTATTTT. The gene calls are TRBV10-1 and TRBJ2-3, with 16 bases lining up with TRBD2. V was pared by 6 bases and J by 5 bases, with 8 bases of the junction left unmatched. This CDR3 comprises 17 residues. The germline gives CDR1 WNHNN, CDR2 SYGVQD (reference sequence).

The chain carries TRBV7-8 and TRBJ2-3, with a possible D match to TRBD2 (5 bases). Germline values: CDR1 SGHVS, CDR2 FQNEAQ. The CDR3 runs to 17 residues. Trimming took off 1 base at V and 1 base at J, with 15 bases between the two ends. CDR3 DNA: TGTGCCAGCAGCTTAGGTGCTATCCCCGGGGGCACAGATACGCAGTATTTT. Protein product: CASSLGAIPGGTDTQYF.

The chain recombines TRBV11-3 with TRBJ1-1; D is possibly TRBD1 (5 bases). CDR1 is SGHNT and CDR2 is YENEEA in the germline V gene. V lost 4 bases and J lost 1, with 10 bases in between. The CDR3 spans 14 residues. CDR3 loop: CASSYAGGNTEAFF. CDR3 coding DNA: TGTGCCAGCAGCTACGCCGGGGGGAACACTGAAGCTTTCTTT.

The V and J genes are TRBV5-1 and TRBJ2-5; 14 bases map to TRBD2. There are 16 residues in the CDR3. J lost 5 bases, V lost 4 bases, and 7 bases had no gene match. The germline gives CDR1 SGHRS, CDR2 YFSETQ. CDR3 sequence reads: CASSQGLAGVGETQYF. As DNA, the CDR3 is TGCGCCAGCAGCCAGGGACTAGCGGGGGTAGGGGAGACCCAGTACTTC.

V is TRBV5-4 and J is TRBJ2-1, with 7 bases identical to TRBD2. V lost 0 bases and J lost 0; bases outside the gene matches: 9. This CDR3 contains 18 residues. Germline V gives CDR1 SGHNT, CDR2 YYREEE (reference sequence). The CDR3 protein is CASSLGGGGGSSYNEQFF. In nucleotides, the CDR3 is TGTGCCAGCAGCTTGGGGGGGGGAGGAGGCAGCTCCTACAATGAGCAGTTCTTC.

This clone was detected only once. V usage is TRBV16 and J usage is TRBJ1-5, with 9 bases matching TRBD1. V lost 5 bases, J lost 0 bases, and 5 bases stayed unmatched. The germline V gene has CDR1 KGHSY and CDR2 FQNENV. This CDR3 contains 16 residues. The CDR3 DNA is TGTGCCAGCAGCTCAGGGACAGGGACTAGCAATCAGCCCCAGCATTTT. As protein: CASSSGTGTSNQPQHF.

CDR3 in DNA: TGTGCCAGCAGTCCGACCCCGTACGAGCAGTACTTC. This encodes CASSPTPYEQYF. The chain carries TRBV7-2 and TRBJ2-7; D gene ambiguous. Germline assignment: CDR1 SGHTA and CDR2 FQGNSA. Trimming removed 6 bases at V and 4 bases at J, with 10 bases between. The CDR3 loop spans 12 amino acids.

This chain links TRBV5-1 with TRBJ2-3; the match to TRBD1 covers 7 bases. Germline trimming cut 4 bases from V and 5 bases from J; bases unmatched to any gene: 7. Germline assignment: CDR1 SGHRS and CDR2 YFSETQ. The CDR3 is 14 residues long. The CDR3: CASSPDRQGDTQYF. The CDR3 DNA reads TGCGCCAGCAGCCCGGACAGGCAGGGAGATACGCAGTATTTT. Variable domain in full (rest from reference TRBV5-1 and TRBJ2-3): KAGVTQTPRYLIKTRGQQVTLSCSPISGHRSVSWYQQTPGQGLQFLFEYFSETQRNKGNFPGRFSGRQFSNSRSEMNVSTLELGDSALYLCASSPDRQGDTQYFGPGTRLTVL.

J is TRBJ2-5 and V is TRBV25-1; the D is unclear. The CDR3 extends over 16 amino acids. In germline, CDR1 is MGHDK, CDR2 SYGVNS. V lost 4 bases and J 5 bases, leaving 20 bases between the germline ends. The chain's CDR3 is CASSGPIPSRDETQYF. In DNA, the CDR3 is TGTGCCAGCAGTGGTCCGATACCTTCCAGAGATGAGACCCAGTACTTC.

DNA for the CDR3: TGTGCCAGCAGCCCGGTTGAGAATCTTAATTCACCCCTCCACTTT. It specifies CASSPVENLNSPLHF. The chain has TRBV5-5 and TRBJ1-6, with no clear D. Trimming removed 4 bases at V and 6 bases at J, with 14 bases between. Germline CDR1 is SGHKS and CDR2 is YYEKEE (reference sequence). CDR3 length equals 15 residues.

The table lists this clone with a count of one. The chain carries TRBV15 and TRBJ1-1; perhaps TRBD1 as D (5 bases). V was shortened by 4 bases and J by 4 bases, with 13 bases between the two germline ends. CDR3 length: 14 amino acids. CDR1 and CDR2 from the germline V gene are LNHNV and YYDKDF (reference sequence). The CDR3 DNA reads TGTGCCACCAGCATAAGGGCCCAGGGCACTGAAGCTTTCTTT. It is translated as CATSIRAQGTEAFF.

The chain combines TRBV7-9 with TRBJ2-7, with D possibly TRBD2 on 7 matching bases. The CDR3 runs to 14 residues. Germline CDR1 and CDR2: SEHNR and FQNEAQ (reference sequence). Trimming pared 1 base from V and 3 bases from J, leaving 10 bases between. The CDR3 sequence is CASSLVGGDYEQYF. CDR3 DNA: TGTGCCAGCAGCTTAGTAGGGGGGGACTACGAGCAGTACTTC. The complete variable domain, with remaining parts taken from reference TRBV7-9 and TRBJ2-7, reads DTGVSQNPRHKITKRGQNVTFRCDPISEHNRLYWYRQTLGQGPEFLTYFQNEAQLEKSRLLSDRFSAERPKGSFSTLEIQRTEQGDSAMYLCASSLVGGDYEQYFGPGTRLTVT.

The chain combines TRBV18 with TRBJ1-5; D not certain. V was cut by 3 bases and J by 7 bases, with 10 bases left in between. CDR3 length: 13 residues. Germline assignment: CDR1 KGHSH and CDR2 LQKENI. CDR3 sequence: CASSPEVQQPQHF. DNA for the CDR3: TGTGCCAGCTCACCGGAGGTTCAGCAGCCCCAGCATTTT. Variable domain in full (rest from reference TRBV18 and TRBJ1-5): NAGVMQNPRHLVRRRGQEARLRCSPMKGHSHVYWYRQLPEEGLKFMVYLQKENIIDESGMPKERFSAEFPKEGPSILRIQQVVRGDSAAYFCASSPEVQQPQHFGDGTRLSIL.

V is TRBV28 and J is TRBJ1-2, with TRBD1 as a possible D gene (6 bases). Trimming stripped 2 bases from V and 6 bases from J, with 10 bases between. The CDR3 loop spans 13 amino acids. CDR1 is MDHEN and CDR2 is SYDVKM in the germline V gene. In DNA form, the CDR3 reads TGTGCCAGCAGTTTAGGGACAAAGAATGGCTACACCTTC. This encodes CASSLGTKNGYTF.

J is TRBJ2-1 and V is TRBV7-3; tentatively, D is TRBD2 (6 bases). Trimming took 5 bases from V and 0 from J, leaving 14 bases between them. The germline CDR1 and CDR2 sequences are SGHTA and FQGTGA. The CDR3 loop spans 16 amino acids. CDR3 sequence: CASSRKGGSSYNEQFF. The CDR3 DNA sequence: TGTGCCAGCAGCCGAAAGGGAGGCAGCTCCTACAATGAGCAGTTCTTC.

The rearrangement joins TRBV5-1 to TRBJ2-1; 7 nucleotides match TRBD2. V shed 2 bases and J 6 bases; nucleotides not matched to a gene: 8. Germline-derived CDR1 and CDR2 are SGHRS and YFSETQ. This CDR3 contains 15 residues. The CDR3 region is CASSLFLAESNEQFF. As DNA, the CDR3 is TGCGCCAGCAGCTTATTCCTAGCGGAAAGCAATGAGCAGTTCTTC.

The gene calls are TRBV20-1 and TRBJ1-2, with unresolved D. Per the germline V gene, CDR1 is DFQATT and CDR2 is SNEGSKA (reference sequence). Trimming pared 3 bases from V and 4 bases from J, leaving 6 bases between. CDR3 size: 11 residues. The CDR3 here is CSASRLYGYTF. DNA for the CDR3: TGCAGTGCTAGCCGGCTCTATGGCTACACCTTC.

The chain combines TRBV7-8 with TRBJ2-1; 7 nucleotides match TRBD2. CDR1 is SGHVS and CDR2 is FQNEAQ in the germline V gene. The trim removed 1 base at V and 5 bases at J, leaving 8 bases unmatched. The CDR3 runs to 16 residues. This CDR3 is CASSLGTGGGHNEQFF. CDR3 DNA: TGTGCCAGCAGCTTAGGTACGGGAGGCGGCCACAATGAGCAGTTCTTC.

The J gene is TRBJ2-7, the V gene TRBV27, with 7 positions matching TRBD1. Germline trimming cut 4 bases from V and 6 bases from J; bases unmatched to any gene: 12. This CDR3 has 15 residues. Germline lookup yields CDR1 MNHEY and CDR2 SMNVEV (reference sequence). The chain's CDR3 is CASSSTGVAPREQYF. The DNA for the CDR3 is TGTGCCAGCAGTTCAACAGGGGTCGCCCCTCGCGAGCAGTACTTC.